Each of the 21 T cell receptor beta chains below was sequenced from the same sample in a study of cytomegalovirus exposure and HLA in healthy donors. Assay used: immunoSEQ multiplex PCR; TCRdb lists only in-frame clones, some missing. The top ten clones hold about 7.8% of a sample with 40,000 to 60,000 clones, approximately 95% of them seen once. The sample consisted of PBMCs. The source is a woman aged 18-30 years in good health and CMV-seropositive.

CDR3 coding DNA: TGTGCCAGCAGTTTAGGTAGCGGGAGTTCAGATACGCAGTATTTT. Encoded protein: CASSLGSGSSDTQYF. J is TRBJ2-3 and V is TRBV28; 9 nucleotides match TRBD2. Per germline, CDR1 MDHEN and CDR2 SYDVKM. V shed 2 bases and J 4 bases; nucleotides not matched to a gene: 4. CDR3 size: 15 residues.

The CDR3 is CASSRAGRGDLGQPQHF. The CDR3 bases are TGTGCCAGCAGTCGGGCTGGACGGGGAGACTTGGGTCAGCCCCAGCATTTT. This chain joins TRBV27 and TRBJ1-5; unclear D gene. The CDR3 covers 17 residues. Per germline, CDR1 MNHEY and CDR2 SMNVEV (reference sequence). V dropped 5 bases and J dropped 6 bases, with 23 bases sitting between them.

This CDR3 is CASSVSGALGEQYF. CDR3 in DNA: TGTGCCAGCAGCGTATCTGGAGCACTTGGCGAGCAGTACTTC. J is TRBJ2-7 and V is TRBV9, with no clear D. CDR3 size: 14 residues. Trimming took 1 base from V and 6 from J, leaving 14 bases between them. Germline V gives CDR1 SGDLS, CDR2 YYNGEE.

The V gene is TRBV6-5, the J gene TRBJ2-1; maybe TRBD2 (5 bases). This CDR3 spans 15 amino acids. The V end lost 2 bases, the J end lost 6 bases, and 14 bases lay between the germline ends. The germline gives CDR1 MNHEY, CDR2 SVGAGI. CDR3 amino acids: CASSYRLATFNEQFF. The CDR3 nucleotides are TGTGCCAGCAGTTACCGGCTAGCTACGTTCAATGAGCAGTTCTTC.

Here the CDR3 reads CASSLDRDHEQYF. The CDR3 bases are TGTGCCAGCAGCTTAGACAGGGACCACGAGCAGTACTTC. The chain carries TRBV7-3 and TRBJ2-7; TRBD1 aligns across 7 bases. CDR1 and CDR2 (germline): SGHTA, FQGTGA. The V segment lost 2 bases and the J segment 5 bases; nucleotides outside the gene matches: 3. This CDR3 comprises 13 residues.

As DNA, the CDR3 is TGTGCCAGCAGCCGTTCGGGACAGGGGGGTGAAAAACTGTTTTTT. It specifies CASSRSGQGGEKLFF. V gene TRBV9 combines with J gene TRBJ1-4; the match to TRBD1 covers 11 bases. The CDR3 length is 15 residues. V shed 4 bases, J shed 7 bases, and the junction held 6 bases outside the gene matches. Per the germline V gene, CDR1 is SGDLS and CDR2 is YYNGEE.

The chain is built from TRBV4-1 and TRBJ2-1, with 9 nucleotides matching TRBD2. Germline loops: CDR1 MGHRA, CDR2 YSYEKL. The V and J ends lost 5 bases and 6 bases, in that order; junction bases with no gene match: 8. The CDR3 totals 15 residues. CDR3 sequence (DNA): TGCGCCAGCAGCAATAGCGGGAGCTCTCGCAATGAGCAGTTCTTC. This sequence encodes CASSNSGSSRNEQFF.

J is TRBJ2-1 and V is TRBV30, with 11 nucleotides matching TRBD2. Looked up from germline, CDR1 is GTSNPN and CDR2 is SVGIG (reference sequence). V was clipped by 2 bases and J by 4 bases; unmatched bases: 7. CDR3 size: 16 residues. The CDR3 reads CAWSPGTSGRYNEQFF. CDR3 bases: TGTGCCTGGAGTCCGGGGACTAGCGGTAGATACAATGAGCAGTTCTTC.

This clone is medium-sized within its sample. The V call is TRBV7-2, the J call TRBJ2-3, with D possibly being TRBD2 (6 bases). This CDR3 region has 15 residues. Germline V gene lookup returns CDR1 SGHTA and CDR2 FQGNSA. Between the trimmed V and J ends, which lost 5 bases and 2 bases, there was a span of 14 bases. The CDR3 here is CASSSDSGYTDTQYF. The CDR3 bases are TGTGCCAGCAGCAGCGACAGCGGGTACACAGATACGCAGTATTTT.

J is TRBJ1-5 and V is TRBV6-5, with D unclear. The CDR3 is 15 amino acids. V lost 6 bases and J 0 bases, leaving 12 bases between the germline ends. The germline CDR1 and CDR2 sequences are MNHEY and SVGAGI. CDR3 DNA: TGTGCCAGCAGAGCGAGCGGGTATAGCAATCAGCCCCAGCATTTT. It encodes CASRASGYSNQPQHF.

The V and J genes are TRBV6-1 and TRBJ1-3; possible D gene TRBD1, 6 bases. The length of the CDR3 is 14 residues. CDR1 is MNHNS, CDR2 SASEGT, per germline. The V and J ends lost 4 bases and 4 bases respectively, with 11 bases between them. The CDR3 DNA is TGTGCCAGCAGTGGGGCAGGGGTCGGAAACACCATATATTTT. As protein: CASSGAGVGNTIYF.

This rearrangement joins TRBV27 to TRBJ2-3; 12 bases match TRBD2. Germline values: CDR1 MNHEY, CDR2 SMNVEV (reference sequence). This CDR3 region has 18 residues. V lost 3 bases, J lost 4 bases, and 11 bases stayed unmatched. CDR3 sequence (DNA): TGTGCCAGCAGTTTTAGGGCTAGCGGGAGGGCCATCGCAGATACGCAGTATTTT. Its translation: CASSFRASGRAIADTQYF.

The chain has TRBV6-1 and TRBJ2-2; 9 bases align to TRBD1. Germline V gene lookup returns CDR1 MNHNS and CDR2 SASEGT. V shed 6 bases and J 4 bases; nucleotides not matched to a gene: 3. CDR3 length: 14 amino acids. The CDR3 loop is CASRGQGFTGELFF. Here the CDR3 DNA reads TGTGCCAGCAGGGGACAGGGTTTCACCGGGGAGCTGTTTTTT.

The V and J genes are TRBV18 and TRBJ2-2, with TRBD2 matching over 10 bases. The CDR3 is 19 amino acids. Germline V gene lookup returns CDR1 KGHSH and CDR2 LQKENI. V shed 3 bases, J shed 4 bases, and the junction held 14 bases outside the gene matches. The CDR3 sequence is CASSPAGPLSGRATGELFF. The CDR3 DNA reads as TGTGCCAGCTCACCTGCCGGCCCGTTGAGCGGGAGGGCCACCGGGGAGCTGTTTTTT.

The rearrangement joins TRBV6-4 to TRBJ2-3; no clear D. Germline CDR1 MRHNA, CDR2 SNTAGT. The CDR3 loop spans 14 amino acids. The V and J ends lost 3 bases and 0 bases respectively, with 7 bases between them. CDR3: CASSERPSTDTQYF. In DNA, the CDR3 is TGTGCCAGCAGTGAGCGGCCGAGCACAGATACGCAGTATTTT.

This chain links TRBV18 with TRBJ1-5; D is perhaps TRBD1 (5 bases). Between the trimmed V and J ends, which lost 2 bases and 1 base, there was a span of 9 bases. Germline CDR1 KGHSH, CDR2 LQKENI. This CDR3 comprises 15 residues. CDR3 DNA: TGTGCCAGCTCACCAGCGGGGGGGAGCAATCAGCCCCAGCATTTT. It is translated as CASSPAGGSNQPQHF.

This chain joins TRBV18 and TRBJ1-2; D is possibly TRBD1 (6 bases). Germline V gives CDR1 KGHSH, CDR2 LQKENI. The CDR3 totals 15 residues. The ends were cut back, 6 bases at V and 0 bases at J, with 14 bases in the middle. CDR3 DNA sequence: TGTGCCAGCTCCCGAGGGGGGGGGCCTAACTATGGCTACACCTTC. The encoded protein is CASSRGGGPNYGYTF.

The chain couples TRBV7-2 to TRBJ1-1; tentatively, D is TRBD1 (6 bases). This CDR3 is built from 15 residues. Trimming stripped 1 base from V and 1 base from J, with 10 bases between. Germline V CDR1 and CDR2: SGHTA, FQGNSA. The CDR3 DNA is TGTGCCAGCAGCTTAGAAGAGGACAGGAACACTGAAGCTTTCTTT. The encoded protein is CASSLEEDRNTEAFF.

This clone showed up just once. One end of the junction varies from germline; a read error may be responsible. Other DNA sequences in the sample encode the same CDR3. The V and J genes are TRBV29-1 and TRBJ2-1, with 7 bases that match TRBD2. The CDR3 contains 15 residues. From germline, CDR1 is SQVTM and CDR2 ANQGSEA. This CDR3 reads CSVVGGSGDWDEQFF. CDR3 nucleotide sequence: TGCAGCGTTGTGGGGGGGAGCGGGGATTGGGATGAACAGTTCTTC.

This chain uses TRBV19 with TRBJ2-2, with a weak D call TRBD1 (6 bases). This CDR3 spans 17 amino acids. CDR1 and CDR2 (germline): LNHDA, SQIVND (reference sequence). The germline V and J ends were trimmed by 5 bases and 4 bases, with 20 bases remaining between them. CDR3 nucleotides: TGTGCCAGTAGTTTACGCCCCCGACAGGAAGTCACCGGGGAGCTGTTTTTT. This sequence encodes CASSLRPRQEVTGELFF.

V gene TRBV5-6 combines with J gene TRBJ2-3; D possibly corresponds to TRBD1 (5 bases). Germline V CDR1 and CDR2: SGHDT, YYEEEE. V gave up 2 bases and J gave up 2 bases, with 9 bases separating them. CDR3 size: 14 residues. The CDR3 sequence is CASSFLDNTDTQYF. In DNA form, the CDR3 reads TGTGCCAGCAGCTTCCTGGACAACACAGATACGCAGTATTTT. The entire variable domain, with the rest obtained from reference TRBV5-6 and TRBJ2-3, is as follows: DAGVTQSPTHLIKTRGQQVTLRCSPKSGHDTVSWYQQALGQGPQFIFQYYEEEERQRGNFPDRFSGHQFPNYSSELNVNALLLGDSALYLCASSFLDNTDTQYFGPGTRLTVL.